The entry below gives a single TCR beta chain sequence along with its context. A library of TCRbeta sequences, prepared with unique molecular identifiers, was generated. One entry per CDR3 protein, called by TCRdb with MiXCR from the PCR reads. The sample carries 450,000 to 500,000 distinct CDR3 sequences, roughly an eighth recorded once. Germline loops: CDR1 GTSNPN, CDR2 SVGIG (reference sequence). This CDR3 has 13 residues. With V trimmed by 4 bases and J by 11 bases, 12 bases remained unmatched. This sample was included in a study of T-cell reconstitution after alpha-beta-depleted transplantation in children.

The V gene is TRBV30, the J gene TRBJ1-1, with 8 bases matching TRBD1. This sample comprised PBMCs from the stem cell graft donor, obtained from the stem cell graft. The source is a human donor who donated a stem cell graft to a child with combined immunodeficiency. This chain's CDR3 is CAWKPGSGGRAFF. CDR3 coding DNA: TGTGCCTGGAAACCCGGCTCAGGGGGCAGGGCTTTCTTT.